This T cell receptor beta chain comes out of a study of CD8+ T cells in alopecia areata (dated by TCRdb to about 2018). For context, the study as a whole: The treated patients, all with moderate-to-severe alopecia areata, were enrolled in an open-label pilot trial of oral tofacitinib given at 5 to 10 mg twice daily. Clonality in the scalp was compared among normal scalp (n=4), patchy alopecia areata scalp (n=8), and alopecia totalis/universalis scalp (n=8). Tofacitinib-treated patients had biopsies at baseline and at 4 and 24 weeks of treatment, with a later scalp biopsy in several patients. Human TCRbeta sequencing covered scalp tissue and sorted CD4+ and CD8+ peripheral blood T cells from patchy and totalis/universalis alopecia areata patients and healthy controls. Amplification of TCRbeta CDR3 regions was done by immunoSEQ multiplex PCR using 35 Vbeta forward primers and 13 Jbeta reverse primers. Tofacitinib was given for 6 to 18 months, followed by 6 months of follow-up off drug to assess delayed response and recurrence. To study T cell clonal expansion in alopecia areata, the researchers applied high-throughput TCRbeta sequencing to both the C3H/HeJ mouse model and human patients. RNA came from the PAXgene miRNA kit for fixed scalp, the miRNeasy kit for PBMCs, and the RNeasy kit for mouse skin.

The protocol used for the library was the immunoSEQ multiplex PCR assay. For TCR sequencing, RNA was extracted from every sample and reverse transcribed into cDNA to serve as template. SuperScript III was used for first-strand cDNA synthesis, primed with a 2:1 mix of oligo-dT and random hexamers. A synthetic immune receptor repertoire was used to gauge amplification bias, and whatever bias remained was removed computationally. The study's processing was this. Raw reads were preprocessed for error removal, and CDR3 was defined according to IMGT conventions as running from the conserved cysteine to phenylalanine. Clonality was computed as 1 minus the Shannon entropy, with the entropy normalized by log2 of the number of productive unique TCRs. Whether each scalp clone was CD4 or CD8 was inferred by checking scalp TCRbeta sequences against the CD4 and CD8 repertoires from sorted blood. This immuneACCESS table, as held by TCRdb, lists in-frame sequences with V and J called but not all clones. Of the missing ones, under half trace to an unresolved V gene in checked studies; the others have no known cause. Clone size and V and J calls were adopted from that table, with D and trimming inferred from the DNA. Recorded for this sample are over 150,000 clones; 63% of them occurred a single time. The top ten constitute 1.5% to 2% of the sample.

The research as a whole found: Compared with normal scalp, lesional scalp, particularly in alopecia totalis/universalis, had higher clonality and more expanded CD8+ clones, which suggests antigenic drive. Scalp TCR repertoire analysis is complicated because resident alphabeta T cells in normal human skin are also sequenced, whereas mouse skin is dominated by gammadelta T cells. Compared with mice, TCR sequences shared between patients were less clear, possibly partly because of HLA diversity across the patient population.

V is clipped by 1 base and J by 2 bases, and the sequence between their germline boundaries is 12 bases long. CDR1 and CDR2 (SGHTA, FQGNSA) derive from the germline V gene. The CDR3 sequence holds 16 residues, the cysteine and phenylalanine included. Just the 48-base CDR3 DNA is kept, in frame starting at base 1. Comment on this clone: This receptor's antigen is unknown. Base qualities are not at hand, and no much larger clone is one base apart.

Read against the paper, the sample's time point label means: baseline before oral tofacitinib. Peripheral blood and lesional scalp punch biopsies were obtained from patients with alopecia areata. PBMCs were isolated by density centrifugation and stained for CD3, CD4 and CD8, after which CD4+ and CD8+ T cells were sorted on a FACSAria. The V and J genes are TRBV7-2 and TRBJ1-5; the D gene remains uncertain. Sequencing used CD4+ T cells sorted from blood, obtained at week 0. This receptor was obtained from a human donor with alopecia areata. The CDR3 loop reads CASSLEGGVGNQPQHF. The nucleotides are TGTGCCAGCAGCTTAGAGGGTGGCGTGGGCAATCAGCCCCAGCATTTT.